Here is one T cell receptor beta chain with its context. The TCRbeta library incorporated unique molecular identifiers. TCRdb reprocessed the PCR reads with MiXCR, giving one entry per CDR3 protein. Found here are roughly 310,000 distinct CDR3 sequences, 20% to 30% of them singletons; the top ten hold about 10%. This sample is drawn from a study of T-cell reconstitution after alpha-beta-depleted transplantation in children. Germline CDR1 SEHNR, CDR2 FQNEAQ (reference sequence). CDR3 length equals 14 residues. V lost 0 bases, J lost 2 bases, and 7 bases lay in between. The starting material was PBMCs, mostly from graft donor cells, obtained 180 days after TCRalphabeta/CD19-depleted stem cell transplant. The chain has TRBV7-9 and TRBJ2-5, with D unclear. This TCR derives from a male patient younger than 18 who had a stem cell transplant for acute lymphoblastic leukemia, so the T cells may come from the graft donor. CDR3 DNA: TGTGCCAGCAGCTTAGCGGCTATTCAAGAGACCCAGTACTTC. This gives the protein CASSLAAIQETQYF.